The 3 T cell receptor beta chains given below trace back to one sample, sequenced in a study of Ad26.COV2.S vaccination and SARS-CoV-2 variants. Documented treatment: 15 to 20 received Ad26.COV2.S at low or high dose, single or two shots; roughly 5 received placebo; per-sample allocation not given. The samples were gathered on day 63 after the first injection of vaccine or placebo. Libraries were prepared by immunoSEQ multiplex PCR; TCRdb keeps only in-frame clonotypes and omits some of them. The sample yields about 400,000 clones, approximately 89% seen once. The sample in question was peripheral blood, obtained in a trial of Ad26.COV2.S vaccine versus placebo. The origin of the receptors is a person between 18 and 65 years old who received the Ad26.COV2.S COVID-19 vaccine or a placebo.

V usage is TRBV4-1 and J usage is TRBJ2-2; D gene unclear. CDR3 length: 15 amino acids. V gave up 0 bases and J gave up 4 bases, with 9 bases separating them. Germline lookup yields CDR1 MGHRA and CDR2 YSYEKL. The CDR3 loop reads CASSQDLRITGELFF. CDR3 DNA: TGCGCCAGCAGCCAAGATCTACGGATCACCGGGGAGCTGTTTTTT.

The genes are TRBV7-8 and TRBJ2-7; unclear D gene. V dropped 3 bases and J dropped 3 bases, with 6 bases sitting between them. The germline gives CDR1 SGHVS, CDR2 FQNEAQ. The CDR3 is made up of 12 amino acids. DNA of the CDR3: TGTGCCAGCAGCTTTGAAGTCTACGAGCAGTACTTC. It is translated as CASSFEVYEQYF.

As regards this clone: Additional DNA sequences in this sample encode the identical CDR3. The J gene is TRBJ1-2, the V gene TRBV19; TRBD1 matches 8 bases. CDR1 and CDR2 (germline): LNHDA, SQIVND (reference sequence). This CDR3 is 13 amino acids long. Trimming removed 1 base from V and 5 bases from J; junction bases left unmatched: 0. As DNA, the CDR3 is TGTGCCAGTAGTATAGGGACAGGGTATGGCTACACCTTC. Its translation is CASSIGTGYGYTF.